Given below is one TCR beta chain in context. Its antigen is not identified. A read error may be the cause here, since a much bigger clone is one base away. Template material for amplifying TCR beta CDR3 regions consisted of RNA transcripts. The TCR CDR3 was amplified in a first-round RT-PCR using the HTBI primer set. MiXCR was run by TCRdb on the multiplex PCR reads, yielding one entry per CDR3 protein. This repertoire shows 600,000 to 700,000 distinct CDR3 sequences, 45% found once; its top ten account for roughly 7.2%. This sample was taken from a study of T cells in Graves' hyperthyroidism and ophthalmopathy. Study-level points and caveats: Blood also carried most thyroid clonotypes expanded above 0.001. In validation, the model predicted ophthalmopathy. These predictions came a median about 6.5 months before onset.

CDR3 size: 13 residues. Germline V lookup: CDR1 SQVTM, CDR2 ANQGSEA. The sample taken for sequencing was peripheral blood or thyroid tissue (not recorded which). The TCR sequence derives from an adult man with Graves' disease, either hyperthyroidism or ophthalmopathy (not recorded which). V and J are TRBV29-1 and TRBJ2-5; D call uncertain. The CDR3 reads CSAEEATSETQYF. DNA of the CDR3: TGCAGCGCTGAAGAAGCTACCTCGGAGACCCAGTACTTC. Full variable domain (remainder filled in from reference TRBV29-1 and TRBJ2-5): SAVISQKPSRDICQRGTSLTIQCQVDSQVTMMFWYRQQPGQSLTLIATANQGSEATYESGFVIDKFPISRPNLTFSTLTVSNMSPEDSSIYLCSAEEATSETQYFGPGTRLLVL.